This TCR beta chain was observed in a study of blood T cell repertoires in COVID-19 (dated by TCRdb to between 2020 and 2021). Regarding the research as a whole: Samples from collaborators originated in the United States, Italy and Spain and spanned both the acute and convalescent phases of COVID-19. The material from the prospective study consisted of cDNA or gDNA derived from T cells, B-cell-depleted T cells, or PBMCs. Subjects who had been exposed to COVID-19, were actively infected with it, or had recovered from it provided the deeply sampled blood TCRbeta repertoires that made up the dataset. The repertoires were released in a freely available public database intended as a resource for research on the immune response to SARS-CoV-2. Samples came from the ongoing ImmuneRACE study (first 160 participants) plus 1,254 subjects from 6 global collaborators. The sample metadata nearly always contained a de-identified subject ID, COVID-19 status, age in years and sex. Where available, HLA class I and class II types were obtained from metadata supplied by the sample provider rather than from assay-based typing. Overall results and qualifications from the work: The amount of clinical and demographic metadata varied by source and participant and was provided uncurated.

TCRbeta CDR3 regions were amplified from genomic DNA by means of the immunoSEQ Assay, a bias-controlled multiplex PCR. The original pipeline was this. The number of nucleated cells in each sample was estimated by amplification of reference gene primers within the assay. To quantify the absolute abundance of each unique TCRbeta CDR3 rearrangement, sequence reads were collapsed and filtered. For each sample, productive Simpson clonality was calculated by taking the square root of Simpson's diversity index across productive rearrangements. TCRdb mirrors the immuneACCESS table, restricted to in-frame sequences. Some clones are absent from its copies; in checked studies, under half trace to an unresolved V gene, and the reason for the others is unknown. The DNA gave D and trimming, while V, J and clone size come from that table. The sample includes 110,000 to 150,000 clones, with approximately 85% observed a single time. The ten largest clones add up to around 2.9% of the sample.

The CDR3, from cysteine to phenylalanine, totals 20 residues. Of the read, only the CDR3 DNA is kept; its 60 bases are in frame from base 1. From the germline V gene, CDR1 is ENHRY and CDR2 is SYGVKD. After removal of 0 bases from V and 0 bases from J, the junction retains 8 bases not matched to a gene. Whole blood was collected in K2EDTA tubes by collaborating institutions according to the institutions' own protocols. For TCRbeta analysis, collaborators shipped samples as frozen whole blood, isolated PBMCs, or DNA extracted from either of those sample types. Worth noting for this clone: It has no known antigen specificity. Base qualities are not at hand, and no much larger clone is one base apart.

This clonotype was obtained from a man in his fifties with acute or convalescent COVID-19. The sample was peripheral blood. Here the chain combines TRBV10-3 and TRBJ2-6; 10 bases in the middle match TRBD1. The bases read TGTGCCATCAGTGAGTCGTGGATGGGACAGGGGTCCTCTGGGGCCAACGTCCTGACTTTC. Translation gives CAISESWMGQGSSGANVLTF.